Listed below are T cell receptor beta chains from one sample, sequenced in a study of T cells in Graves' hyperthyroidism and ophthalmopathy. Via MiXCR, TCRdb re-called the multiplex PCR reads, giving one row per CDR3 protein. The table records 600,000 to 750,000 distinct CDR3 sequences, approximately 15% of them present only once. Sequencing was carried out using blood. The receptor set was obtained from a man aged 50-60 years with Graves' hyperthyroidism. Both conserved end residues are part of each CDR3. The order of the fields is V gene, D gene, J gene, clone size, CDR3 protein, CDR3 DNA. D genes are given only for firm matches. Size is omitted from some rows. Given values are once, few, many or a class for expanded clones.

>TRBV7-9|TRBD1|TRBJ1-6|many
CASRNQGAQEKRNNSPLHF
TGTGCCAGCAGGAACCAGGGGGCTCAGGAGAAAAGAAATAATTCACCCCTCCACTTT
>TRBV7-8|.|TRBJ2-3|many
CASSLASQRSSSTDTQYF
TGTGCCAGCAGCTTAGCGTCCCAGCGGAGCTCTAGCACAGATACGCAGTATTTT
>TRBV3-1|.|TRBJ2-5|many
CASSQDGRDETQYF
TGTGCCAGCAGCCAAGACGGGCGGGATGAGACCCAGTACTTC
>TRBV7-3|.|TRBJ1-1|many
CASSLNGPNTEAFF
TGTGCCAGCAGCTTAAATGGACCGAACACTGAAGCTTTCTTT
>TRBV28|TRBD2|TRBJ2-3|few
CASRSSGRLSTDTQYF
TGTGCCAGCAGATCTAGCGGGAGATTGAGCACAGATACGCAGTATTTT
>TRBV7-9|TRBD2|TRBJ2-1|few
CASSPGGRPYNEQFF
TGTGCCAGCAGCCCCGGGGGGAGACCCTACAATGAGCAGTTCTTC
>TRBV18|.|TRBJ1-3|.
CASPPNGSGNTIYF
TGTGCCAGCCCACCCAACGGCTCTGGAAACACCATATATTTT
>TRBV27|.|TRBJ2-7|.
CASSLSIVGGEQYF
TGTGCCAGCAGTTTATCGATCGTGGGGGGCGAGCAGTACTTC
>TRBV20-1|.|TRBJ1-6|many
CSARGRAGNDSPLHF
TGCAGTGCTAGAGGGCGGGCGGGTAATGATTCACCCCTCCACTTT
>TRBV7-9|TRBD2|TRBJ2-1|.
CASSSPGTSGTSEQFF
TGTGCCAGCAGCTCGCCCGGAACTAGCGGGACTAGTGAGCAGTTCTTC
>TRBV29-1|.|TRBJ2-5|few
CSVEKRGSLEETQYF
TGCAGCGTAGAGAAAAGGGGCAGCCTGGAAGAGACCCAGTACTTC
>TRBV7-2|.|TRBJ2-1|few
CASSWGDLKGSEQFF
TGTGCCAGCAGCTGGGGGGACCTAAAGGGTAGTGAGCAGTTCTTC
>TRBV10-2|.|TRBJ2-1|.
CASSVPAPSYNEQFF
TGCGCCAGCAGTGTACCAGCTCCCTCCTACAATGAGCAGTTCTTC
>TRBV6-2/TRBV6-3|.|TRBJ2-1|.
CASRGIAYYNEQFF
TGTGCCAGCAGAGGTATAGCCTACTACAATGAGCAGTTCTTC
>TRBV29-1|.|TRBJ2-7|.
CSGGDGLYEQYF
TGCAGCGGGGGGGATGGGCTCTACGAGCAGTACTTC
>TRBV3-1|.|TRBJ2-6|many
CASSHIGANVLTF
TGTGCCAGCAGCCACATCGGGGCCAACGTCCTGACTTTC
>TRBV12-3/TRBV12-4|TRBD1|TRBJ1-5|many
CASTTGTGHQPQHF
TGTGCCAGCACCACCGGGACAGGGCATCAGCCCCAGCATTTT
>TRBV5-1|TRBD1|TRBJ2-1|.
CASSYRDRGFDEQFF
TGCGCCAGCAGCTACCGGGACAGGGGTTTCGATGAGCAGTTCTTC
>TRBV7-2|TRBD2|TRBJ2-1|few
CASSAGTSGGYNEQFF
TGTGCCAGCAGCGCTGGGACTAGCGGGGGCTACAATGAGCAGTTCTTC
>TRBV30|.|TRBJ1-1|many
CAWSLSTEAFF
TGTGCCTGGAGTTTGAGCACTGAAGCTTTCTTT
>TRBV11-2|TRBD2|TRBJ2-1|.
CASSFERETQFF
TGTGCCAGCAGCTTCGAGCGGGAGACGCAGTTCTTC
>TRBV7-2|.|TRBJ1-1|many
CASSSRQGGGAGTEAFF
TGTGCCAGCAGCTCCCGTCAAGGGGGGGGCGCAGGCACTGAAGCTTTCTTT
>TRBV29-1|TRBD2|TRBJ2-7|few
CSAQTSGEQYF
TGCAGCGCTCAGACTAGCGGCGAGCAGTACTTC
>TRBV7-9|.|TRBJ2-7|few
CASSLAGRATYEQYF
TGTGCCAGCAGCTTAGCCGGGCGGGCGACCTACGAGCAGTACTTC
>TRBV9|.|TRBJ1-5|few
CASSVGTNQPQHF
TGTGCCAGCAGCGTAGGAACGAATCAGCCCCAGCATTTT